Each of the 7 T cell receptor beta chains below was sequenced from the same sample in a study of OX40 agonist ivuxolimab in advanced cancers. Receptor amplification or capture employed the immunoSEQ multiplex PCR assay. This immuneACCESS table, as held by TCRdb, lists in-frame sequences with V and J called but not all clones. Of the missing ones, under half trace to an unresolved V gene in checked studies; the others have no known cause. In this sample the table shows 40,000 to 60,000 clones, about nine tenths of which occur a single time. Around 3.5% of the sample comes from the top ten. This specimen was CD4+ or CD8+ T cells sorted from blood, taken in a trial of the OX40 agonist ivuxolimab. Source of these receptors: an adult with an advanced solid tumor such as melanoma, head and neck, liver or kidney cancer.

The rearrangement joins TRBV10-2 to TRBJ1-3, with 9 bases aligning to TRBD1. The trim removed 8 bases at V and 3 bases at J, leaving 8 bases unmatched. There are 15 residues in the CDR3. Germline lookup yields CDR1 WSHSY and CDR2 SAAADI. As DNA, the CDR3 is TGCGCCAGCGGCACAGGGGGCGCGGGTGGAAACACCATATATTTT. Translation gives CASGTGGAGGNTIYF.

This rearrangement joins TRBV7-8 to TRBJ2-1; D gene unclear. Germline V lookup: CDR1 SGHVS, CDR2 FQNEAQ. This CDR3 has 10 amino acids. V was cut by 5 bases and J by 5 bases, with 1 base left in between. DNA of the CDR3: TGTGCCAGCAGCAACAATGAGCAGTTCTTC. Its protein product is CASSNNEQFF.

V is TRBV2 and J is TRBJ2-7; D gene uncertain. The CDR3 consists of 12 residues. V gave up 3 bases and J gave up 2 bases, with 5 bases separating them. Per the germline V gene, CDR1 is SNHLY and CDR2 is FYNNEI. The CDR3 DNA reads as TGTGCCAGCAGTGACAGGCCCTACGAGCAGTACTTC. Its protein product is CASSDRPYEQYF.

The chain joins TRBV2 to TRBJ2-1; either TRBD1 or TRBD2 may fit D (5 bases each). V lost 4 bases and J lost 7, with 20 bases in between. CDR1 is SNHLY and CDR2 is FYNNEI in the germline V gene. The CDR3 extends over 16 amino acids. The CDR3 DNA follows: TGTGCCAGCAGTGCTTTAGTGGACACGGCGGGTAATGAGCAGTTCTTC. It is translated as CASSALVDTAGNEQFF.

The chain uses TRBV6-1 and TRBJ1-6, with 11 bases that match TRBD1. This CDR3 is built from 14 residues. Trimming removed 8 bases from V and 10 bases from J; junction bases left unmatched: 7. Germline CDR1 and CDR2: MNHNS and SASEGT. The DNA for the CDR3 is TGTGCCAGCGCAGGACAGGGGGCCGCATCACCCCTCCACTTT. Translation gives CASAGQGAASPLHF.

V is TRBV27 and J is TRBJ2-3; the D is unclear. With 2 bases removed from V and 6 bases from J, the gap between germline ends came to 12 bases. CDR3 length: 14 amino acids. The germline V gene has CDR1 MNHEY and CDR2 SMNVEV (reference sequence). CDR3 nucleotide sequence: TGTGCCAGCAGTTTAGGTCGCCTTGGGGATACGCAGTATTTT. This sequence encodes CASSLGRLGDTQYF.

This chain uses TRBV19 with TRBJ2-1, with no clear D. Germline V gives CDR1 LNHDA, CDR2 SQIVND (reference sequence). V lost 1 base and J lost 12, with 16 bases in between. The CDR3 is made up of 14 amino acids. The CDR3 sequence: CASSIVQASRAQFF. In DNA, the CDR3 is TGTGCCAGTAGTATAGTCCAAGCGTCTAGGGCGCAGTTCTTC. Filled out from reference TRBV19 and TRBJ2-1, the complete variable domain reads DGGITQSPKYLFRKEGQNVTLSCEQNLNHDAMYWYRQDPGQGLRLIYYSQIVNDFQKGDIAEGYSVSREKKESFPLTVTSAQKNPTAFYLCASSIVQASRAQFFGPGTRLTVL.